The clone carrying this T cell receptor beta chain has only a few counts. What it binds is not known. These data originate in a study of response to subunit inactivated influenza vaccine. Study results and caveats: With each seasonal influenza vaccination, the authors suggested, few new T cells are recruited.

One entry per CDR3 protein results from TCRdb running MiXCR on the RT-PCR reads. The sample carries over 150,000 distinct CDR3 sequences, around a tenth recorded once. V was shortened by 4 bases and J by 8 bases, with 29 bases between the two germline ends. CDR1 and CDR2 (germline): DFQATT, SNEGSKA (reference sequence). The CDR3 consists of 17 residues. The TCR originated in a man aged 50 to 69 who received an inactivated influenza vaccine. The rearrangement joins TRBV20-1 to TRBJ1-2; tentative D call: TRBD1 (5 bases). The material was CD8+ T cells sorted from PBMCs, obtained roughly 24 months after vaccination. CDR3 protein: CSANRDPWSDPISGYTF. The CDR3 nucleotides read TGCAGTGCTAACCGGGACCCCTGGAGTGATCCGATATCGGGCTACACCTTC.